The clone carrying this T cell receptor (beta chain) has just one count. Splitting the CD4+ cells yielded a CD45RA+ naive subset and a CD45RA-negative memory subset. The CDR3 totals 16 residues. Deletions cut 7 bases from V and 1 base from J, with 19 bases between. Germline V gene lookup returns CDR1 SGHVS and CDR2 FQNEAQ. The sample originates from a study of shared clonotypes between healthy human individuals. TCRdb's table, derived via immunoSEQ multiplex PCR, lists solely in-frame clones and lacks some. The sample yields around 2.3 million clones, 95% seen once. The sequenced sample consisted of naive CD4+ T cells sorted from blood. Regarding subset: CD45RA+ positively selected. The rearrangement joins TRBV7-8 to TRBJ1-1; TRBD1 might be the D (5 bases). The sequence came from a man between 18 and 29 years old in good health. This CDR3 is CASTPREGGQNTEAFF. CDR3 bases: TGTGCCAGCACCCCACGAGAAGGTGGACAGAACACTGAAGCTTTCTTT.